This record concerns one TCR beta chain sequence. Its matching antigen is unknown. This sample is part of a study of T cell responses to AZD1222 COVID-19 vaccine. Study conclusions and caveats: Two AZD1222 administrations were followed by greater Spike-specific TCR breadth and depth. Spike-spanning, vaccine-associated CD4 TCRs were dominant at 160-218 and 743-854. Most donors were white British, females outnumbered males, and clonal diversity was possibly underestimated.

V was trimmed by 2 bases and J by 7 bases, leaving 15 bases between them. CDR3 length: 14 amino acids. Per the germline V gene, CDR1 is SGHRS and CDR2 is YFSETQ. TCRdb's copy holds only in-frame clones and misses some; the assay was immunoSEQ multiplex PCR. The table records 90,000 to 120,000 clones, about nine tenths of them present only once. The chain employs TRBV5-1 and TRBJ1-2; possible D gene TRBD1, 6 bases. Source: peripheral blood, taken 28 days after the second dose of the MenACWY control vaccine. The sequence derives from an adult who received the MenACWY meningococcal vaccine as a control. This CDR3 is CASSLQGGGVGYTF. CDR3 in DNA: TGCGCCAGCAGCTTACAGGGCGGAGGAGTTGGCTACACCTTC. Drawing the rest from reference TRBV5-1 and TRBJ1-2, the complete variable domain is KAGVTQTPRYLIKTRGQQVTLSCSPISGHRSVSWYQQTPGQGLQFLFEYFSETQRNKGNFPGRFSGRQFSNSRSEMNVSTLELGDSALYLCASSLQGGGVGYTFGSGTRLTVV.